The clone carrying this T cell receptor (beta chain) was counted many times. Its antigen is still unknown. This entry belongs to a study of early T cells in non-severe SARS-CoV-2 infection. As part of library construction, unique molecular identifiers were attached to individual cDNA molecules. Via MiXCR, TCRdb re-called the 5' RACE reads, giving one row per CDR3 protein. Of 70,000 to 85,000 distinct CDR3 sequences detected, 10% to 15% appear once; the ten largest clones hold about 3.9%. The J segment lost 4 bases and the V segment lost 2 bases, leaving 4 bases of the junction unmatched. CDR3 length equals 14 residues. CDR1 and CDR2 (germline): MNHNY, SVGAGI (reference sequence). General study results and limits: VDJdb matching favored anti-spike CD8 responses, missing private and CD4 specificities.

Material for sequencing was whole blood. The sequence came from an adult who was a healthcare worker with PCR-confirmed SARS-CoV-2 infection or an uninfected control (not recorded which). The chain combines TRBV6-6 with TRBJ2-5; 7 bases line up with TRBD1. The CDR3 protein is CASSYTGQRETQYF. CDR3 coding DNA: TGTGCCAGCAGTTACACGGGACAGAGAGAGACCCAGTACTTC.